This TCR beta chain was retrieved from a study of shared T cell receptors in the human thymus. The CDR3 sequence is 15 residues long. V lost 3 bases to trimming and J lost 1 base; unmatched junction nucleotides: 3. Germline V gene sequence: CDR1 LGHNA, CDR2 YSLEER. Data came from immunoSEQ multiplex PCR; TCRdb stores just in-frame clones and leaves some out. The sample shows under 850,000 clones, 88% of them seen only once. These same data were also listed under a study on human thymus T cells. That source reports: Resections were taken during corrective heart surgery, and the thymus tissue came from these. There appeared to be biased usage of V and J genes in thymic and blood repertoires. Highly overlapping thymic repertoires among unrelated individuals were reported in related research.

This sequence was found in a boy under two years old with a congenital heart defect. Sample: thymocytes. The V gene is TRBV4-3, the J gene TRBJ2-4, with 7 bases aligning to TRBD2. The CDR3 nucleotides read TGCGCCAGCAGCCAGGGGAGGGCCGCCAAAAACATTCAGTACTTC. Translation: CASSQGRAAKNIQYF.